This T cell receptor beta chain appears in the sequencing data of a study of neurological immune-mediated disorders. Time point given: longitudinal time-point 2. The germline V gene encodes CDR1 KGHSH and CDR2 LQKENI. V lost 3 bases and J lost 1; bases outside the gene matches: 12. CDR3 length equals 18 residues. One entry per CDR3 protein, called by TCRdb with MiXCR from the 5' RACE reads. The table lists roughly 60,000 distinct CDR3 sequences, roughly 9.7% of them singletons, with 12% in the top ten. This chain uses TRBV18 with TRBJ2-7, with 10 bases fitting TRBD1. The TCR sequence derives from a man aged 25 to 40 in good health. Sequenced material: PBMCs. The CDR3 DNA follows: TGTGCCAGCTCACCCCGCGTAGTGGGACAGGGGACTTCCTACGAGCAGTACTTC. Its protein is CASSPRVVGQGTSYEQYF.